This T cell receptor (beta chain) appears in the sequencing data of a study of cytomegalovirus exposure and HLA in healthy donors. Study-level results: While the bulk of TCR sequences proved rare, some public TCRs turned up in many donors. The authors enumerated around 150 TCR beta chains as linked to cytomegalovirus. TCR beta V- and J-gene trimming, according to a later analysis, was linked to a missense DCLRE1C variant. Fewer N-insertions (relative to the approximately 700-donor mean) were reportedly seen in an Asian-associated ancestry cluster in a later analysis.

From germline, CDR1 is SGHAT and CDR2 FQNNGV. The CDR3 has 13 residues. Between the trimmed V and J ends, which lost 0 bases and 7 bases, there was a span of 7 bases. Points on this clone: Its antigen is as yet unknown.

This PCR relied on a set of 60 Vbeta primers and 13 Jbeta primers. TCRdb's table, derived via immunoSEQ multiplex PCR, lists solely in-frame clones and lacks some. The sample records over 55,000 clones, about 70% being singletons. The sequenced sample was PBMCs. This TCR derives from a woman aged 45-65 years in good health and CMV-seropositive. The chain carries TRBV11-2 and TRBJ1-5, with D unclear. The CDR3 here is CASSLEPRQPQHF. The CDR3 nucleotides are TGTGCCAGCAGCTTAGAGCCCAGACAGCCCCAGCATTTT.